The 22 T cell receptor beta chains below all came from one sample that was sequenced in a study of cytomegalovirus exposure and HLA in healthy donors. Some clones are missing from TCRdb's copy, which holds only in-frame ones; the method was immunoSEQ multiplex PCR. The repertoire includes approximately 230,000 clones, roughly 84% of them detected once, and more than 10% sits in the top ten. The sequenced material came from PBMCs. The receptors originated from a man between 18 and 35 years old in good health and CMV-seropositive.

The chain has TRBV19 and TRBJ2-6, with D unclear. Looked up from germline, CDR1 is LNHDA and CDR2 is SQIVND (reference sequence). The V end lost 6 bases, the J end lost 1 base, and 13 bases lay between the germline ends. This CDR3 contains 16 residues. In DNA, the CDR3 is TGTGCCAGTAGGGACCGTAGTGGGTCTGGGGCCAACGTCCTGACTTTC. It yields the protein CASRDRSGSGANVLTF. The entire variable domain, with the rest obtained from reference TRBV19 and TRBJ2-6, is as follows: DGGITQSPKYLFRKEGQNVTLSCEQNLNHDAMYWYRQDPGQGLRLIYYSQIVNDFQKGDIAEGYSVSREKKESFPLTVTSAQKNPTAFYLCASRDRSGSGANVLTFGAGSRLTVL.

This chain links TRBV10-3 with TRBJ1-2; D is perhaps TRBD1 (6 bases). The CDR3 has 14 amino acids. Deletions cut 3 bases from V and 5 bases from J, with 13 bases between. The V gene's germline CDR1 is ENHRY and CDR2 SYGVKD. This CDR3 is CAISEVEGGYGYTF. The DNA for the CDR3 is TGTGCCATCAGTGAAGTAGAAGGGGGTTATGGCTACACCTTC.

The chain recombines TRBV10-1 with TRBJ2-7; either TRBD1 or TRBD2 may fit D (5 bases each). V was shortened by 5 bases and J by 0 bases, with 14 bases between the two germline ends. Germline-derived CDR1 and CDR2 are WNHNN and SYGVQD (reference sequence). The CDR3 spans 15 residues. The CDR3 spells CASSPHPGASYEQYF. The CDR3 bases are TGCGCCAGCAGTCCCCATCCCGGGGCCTCCTACGAGCAGTACTTC.

The chain joins TRBV6-1 to TRBJ1-2, with 7 bases lining up with TRBD1. V gave up 5 bases and J gave up 3 bases; unmatched junction bases: 9. Germline V CDR1 and CDR2: MNHNS, SASEGT. The CDR3 covers 15 residues. For the CDR3, the DNA is TGTGCCAGCAGTCCCCCCTTCCAGGGGGACTATGGCTACACCTTC. Its protein is CASSPPFQGDYGYTF.

The V call is TRBV29-1, the J call TRBJ2-3, with TRBD2 matching over 9 bases. The CDR3 covers 14 residues. Germline V lookup: CDR1 SQVTM, CDR2 ANQGSEA. V shed 6 bases, J shed 0 bases, and the junction held 4 bases outside the gene matches. The CDR3 loop is CSVDSGSSTDTQYF. CDR3 in DNA: TGCAGCGTAGATAGCGGGAGTAGCACAGATACGCAGTATTTT.

The V gene is TRBV27, the J gene TRBJ2-7; either TRBD1 or TRBD2 may supply D (5 bases each). The CDR3 spans 14 residues. Germline loops: CDR1 MNHEY, CDR2 SMNVEV (reference sequence). Between the trimmed V and J ends, which lost 5 bases and 4 bases, there was a span of 15 bases. The CDR3 spells CASSPRGPIYEQYF. The CDR3 DNA follows: TGTGCCAGCAGTCCCCGGGGCCCGATTTACGAGCAGTACTTC.

This sequence joins TRBV7-9 and TRBJ2-7, with 9 bases that match TRBD2. Germline V gene sequence: CDR1 SEHNR, CDR2 FQNEAQ (reference sequence). V gave up 1 base and J gave up 6 bases; unmatched junction bases: 16. The CDR3 consists of 18 residues. This CDR3 reads CASSLVSSGTKGPGEQYF. CDR3 DNA: TGTGCCAGCAGCTTAGTGTCTAGCGGGACGAAGGGCCCGGGCGAGCAGTACTTC.

J is TRBJ2-1 and V is TRBV5-1; 9 positions agree with TRBD2. V lost 4 bases, J lost 6 bases, and 11 bases stayed unmatched. The CDR3 loop spans 16 amino acids. Looked up from germline, CDR1 is SGHRS and CDR2 is YFSETQ. CDR3 sequence: CASSPGASGAPNEQFF. The CDR3 DNA reads as TGCGCCAGCAGCCCGGGGGCTAGCGGGGCACCCAATGAGCAGTTCTTC.

The chain uses TRBV5-1 and TRBJ1-1; D gene unclear. The CDR3 totals 14 residues. CDR1 and CDR2 from the germline V gene are SGHRS and YFSETQ. The ends were cut back, 0 bases at V and 5 bases at J, with 11 bases in the middle. CDR3 in DNA: TGCGCCAGCAGCTTGGAGGCAGGAACAACTGAAGCTTTCTTT. Protein: CASSLEAGTTEAFF.

In nucleotides, the CDR3 is TGTGCCAGCAGCTTCACCTCCTGGACTAGCGGGAGTAGTCCAACCTACGAGCAGTACTTC. Protein: CASSFTSWTSGSSPTYEQYF. The chain combines TRBV11-3 with TRBJ2-7; TRBD2 aligns across 13 bases. The CDR3 consists of 20 residues. Trimming removed 3 bases from V and 2 bases from J; junction bases left unmatched: 16. Germline-derived CDR1 and CDR2 are SGHNT and YENEEA.

Worth noting for this clone: A far larger clone is a single base away, which makes a read error likely. The identical CDR3 is also encoded by other nucleotide sequences in the sample. The rearrangement uses TRBV7-6 and TRBJ2-7; D is undetermined. The CDR3 sequence is 13 residues long. CDR1 is SGHVS and CDR2 is FNYEAQ in the germline V gene. The germline V and J ends were trimmed by 5 bases and 3 bases, with 11 bases remaining between them. CDR3 nucleotide sequence: TGTGCCAGCAGCCCGGGTCCAAACTACGAGCAGTACTTC. Encoded protein: CASSPGPNYEQYF.

This clone was seen only once. The V gene is TRBV7-9, the J gene TRBJ2-7, with D unclear. This CDR3 has 12 residues. Germline V lookup: CDR1 SEHNR, CDR2 FQNEAQ (reference sequence). Between the trimmed V and J ends, which lost 6 bases and 5 bases, there was a span of 11 bases. CDR3 in amino acids: CASSLTKDEQYF. CDR3 DNA: TGTGCCAGCAGTCTCACTAAGGACGAGCAGTACTTC.

V and J are TRBV5-1 and TRBJ2-4; 7 bases line up with TRBD2. The germline CDR1 and CDR2 sequences are SGHRS and YFSETQ. V trimming: 4 bases; J trimming: 0 bases; junction bases outside the gene matches: 16. The CDR3 sequence is 19 residues long. The CDR3, as DNA: TGCGCCAGCAGCGTAGGGACTGTCCTAGCGGAACTAGCCAAAAACATTCAGTACTTC. Amino acid sequence: CASSVGTVLAELAKNIQYF.

J is TRBJ2-2 and V is TRBV7-6; 16 bases agree with TRBD2. V dropped 5 bases and J dropped 6; count of bases not matched to a gene: 9. CDR3 length equals 18 residues. CDR1 is SGHVS, CDR2 FNYEAQ, per germline. CDR3 nucleotides: TGTGCCAGCAGCGAAACCGGGACTAGCGGGAGGGCCTCCGGGGAGCTGTTTTTT. Translating gives CASSETGTSGRASGELFF.

V is TRBV7-2 and J is TRBJ1-5; D is unresolved. The CDR3 has 15 amino acids. In germline, CDR1 is SGHTA, CDR2 FQGNSA. The V end was cut by 0 bases, the J end by 7 bases, with 13 bases between. The CDR3 DNA reads as TGTGCCAGCAGCTTAGCGCTTGGGCAGTACCAGCCCCAGCATTTT. Translation: CASSLALGQYQPQHF.

The rearrangement joins TRBV7-3 to TRBJ2-1, with a tentative D call TRBD1 (5 bases). CDR3 length: 13 residues. The V and J ends lost 5 bases and 9 bases respectively, with 14 bases between them. The germline gives CDR1 SGHTA, CDR2 FQGTGA. This CDR3 is CASSLGGRGEQFF. DNA for the CDR3: TGTGCCAGCAGCCTAGGTGGAAGGGGTGAGCAGTTCTTC.

This clone has only one observation. A read error may account for a junction end that differs from germline. The CDR3 DNA sequence: TGTGCCAGCACCTTACCCGCGGGAGGCCCCGTCCCGGCAGATACGCAGTATTTT. Amino acids: CASTLPAGGPVPADTQYF. The chain employs TRBV13 and TRBJ2-3; 8 nucleotides line up with TRBD2. This CDR3 is 18 amino acids long. CDR1 is PRHDT, CDR2 FYEKMQ, per germline (reference sequence).

This sequence joins TRBV5-1 and TRBJ2-5, with unresolved D. Per germline, CDR1 SGHRS and CDR2 YFSETQ. The length of the CDR3 is 16 residues. V was pared by 0 bases and J by 0 bases, with 12 bases between. CDR3 loop: CASSLAVSWDQETQYF. The DNA of the CDR3 is TGCGCCAGCAGCTTGGCCGTCTCCTGGGACCAAGAGACCCAGTACTTC.

The genes are TRBV10-3 and TRBJ2-2, with no clear D. Trimming left V 7 bases short and J 0 bases short, with 9 bases between. Germline CDR1 reads ENHRY; CDR2 reads SYGVKD. This CDR3 spans 14 amino acids. The CDR3 here is CAITAKPNTGELFF. The CDR3 DNA reads TGTGCCATCACGGCCAAACCGAACACCGGGGAGCTGTTTTTT.

The rearrangement uses TRBV9 and TRBJ2-7, with 11 bases that match TRBD2. CDR3 size: 15 residues. Per germline, CDR1 SGDLS and CDR2 YYNGEE. The V segment lost 2 bases and the J segment 6 bases; nucleotides outside the gene matches: 7. As DNA, the CDR3 is TGTGCCAGCAGCGTGGAAACTAGCGGGAGAGGCGAGCAGTACTTC. It yields the protein CASSVETSGRGEQYF.

This clone was observed a single time. The chain has TRBV27 and TRBJ2-7, with TRBD2 matching 9 bases. The germline V gene has CDR1 MNHEY and CDR2 SMNVEV (reference sequence). With 5 bases clipped from V and 0 bases from J, the junction kept 2 bases outside the gene matches. This CDR3 has 14 residues. CDR3 in amino acids: CASSETSGSYEQYF. CDR3 in DNA: TGTGCCAGCAGTGAGACTAGCGGCTCCTACGAGCAGTACTTC.

In this sample, this clone turned up once. V usage is TRBV25-1 and J usage is TRBJ1-4; 11 bases are shared with TRBD1. The CDR3 runs to 16 residues. Germline V lookup: CDR1 MGHDK, CDR2 SYGVNS. The ends lost 3 bases at V and 14 bases at J; junction bases unmatched: 14. The CDR3 DNA reads as TGTGCCAGCAGTGAGTTCCGGACAGGGGGCGAGTCTAGGCTGTTTTTT. Translating it yields CASSEFRTGGESRLFF.